Listed below are T cell receptor beta chains from one sample, sequenced in a study of OX40 agonist ivuxolimab in advanced cancers. Sequencing used immunoSEQ multiplex PCR; TCRdb keeps in-frame clones, though not all of them. Seen here are over 100,000 clones, about 93% observed once, and the top ten hold approximately 1%. The input for sequencing was CD4+ or CD8+ T cells sorted from blood, taken in a trial of the OX40 agonist ivuxolimab. These receptors were taken from an adult with an advanced solid tumor such as melanoma, head and neck, liver or kidney cancer. The CDR3 runs from the conserved cysteine through the conserved F or W. The D gene is left open where the match is weak. Only some rows state a clone size, as once, few, many or a class for expanded clones.

d_call: TRBD2; v_call: TRBV5-1; j_call: TRBJ2-7; clone_size: NA; cdr3_aa: CASSWTLAGEGYEQYF; cdr3_nt: TGCGCCAGCAGCTGGACACTAGCGGGAGAGGGCTACGAGCAGTACTTC
d_call: NA; v_call: TRBV4-2; j_call: TRBJ1-1; clone_size: NA; cdr3_aa: CASSQGEGLSTEAFF; cdr3_nt: TGTGCCAGCAGCCAAGGGGAAGGGCTGAGCACTGAAGCTTTCTTT
d_call: NA; v_call: TRBV11-2; j_call: TRBJ2-6; clone_size: NA; cdr3_aa: CASSYLGRRQSRANVLTF; cdr3_nt: TGTGCCAGCAGCTACTTAGGCAGACGACAAAGTCGGGCCAACGTCCTGACTTTC
d_call: NA; v_call: TRBV6-6; j_call: TRBJ2-2; clone_size: NA; cdr3_aa: CASGEIGVGELFF; cdr3_nt: TGTGCCAGCGGAGAAATAGGGGTCGGGGAGCTGTTTTTT
d_call: NA; v_call: TRBV4-3; j_call: TRBJ1-3; clone_size: NA; cdr3_aa: CASSQVGHPGNTIYF; cdr3_nt: TGCGCCAGCAGCCAAGTGGGCCATCCTGGAAACACCATATATTTT
d_call: NA; v_call: TRBV5-5; j_call: TRBJ1-5; clone_size: NA; cdr3_aa: CASSRLGDQPQHF; cdr3_nt: TGTGCCAGCAGCCGGCTAGGGGATCAGCCCCAGCATTTT
d_call: NA; v_call: TRBV5-4; j_call: TRBJ1-1; clone_size: NA; cdr3_aa: CASSLFYTEAFF; cdr3_nt: TGTGCCAGCAGCCTCTTTTACACTGAAGCTTTCTTT
d_call: NA; v_call: TRBV11-2; j_call: TRBJ1-1; clone_size: NA; cdr3_aa: CASSLEGHSTEAFF; cdr3_nt: TGTGCCAGCAGCTTAGAGGGACATTCCACTGAAGCTTTCTTT
d_call: TRBD2; v_call: TRBV30; j_call: TRBJ2-1; clone_size: NA; cdr3_aa: CAWTALRSGRGEQFF; cdr3_nt: TGTGCCTGGACCGCACTACGGAGCGGGAGGGGTGAGCAGTTCTTC
d_call: NA; v_call: TRBV5-6; j_call: TRBJ1-2; clone_size: NA; cdr3_aa: CASSLAGGTYGYTF; cdr3_nt: TGTGCCAGCAGCTTGGCGGGGGGTACCTATGGCTACACCTTC
d_call: TRBD1; v_call: TRBV6-5; j_call: TRBJ2-7; clone_size: NA; cdr3_aa: CASRRTGASYEQYF; cdr3_nt: TGTGCCAGCAGAAGGACAGGGGCTTCCTACGAGCAGTACTTC
d_call: NA; v_call: TRBV28; j_call: TRBJ1-4; clone_size: once; cdr3_aa: CASRDYRANYEKLFF; cdr3_nt: TGTGCCAGCAGGGACTACAGGGCGAATTATGAAAAACTGTTTTTT
d_call: NA; v_call: TRBV9; j_call: TRBJ2-1; clone_size: NA; cdr3_aa: CASSVDGVVYNEQFF; cdr3_nt: TGTGCCAGCAGCGTAGACGGGGTCGTATACAATGAGCAGTTCTTC
d_call: TRBD1; v_call: TRBV10-2; j_call: TRBJ1-2; clone_size: NA; cdr3_aa: CASSELGQGNYGYTF; cdr3_nt: TGCGCCAGCAGTGAGCTGGGACAGGGGAACTATGGCTACACCTTC
d_call: TRBD1; v_call: TRBV6-6; j_call: TRBJ1-5; clone_size: NA; cdr3_aa: CASSDRGLSNQPQHF; cdr3_nt: TGTGCCAGCAGCGACAGGGGTCTTAGCAATCAGCCCCAGCATTTT
d_call: NA; v_call: TRBV27; j_call: TRBJ2-7; clone_size: NA; cdr3_aa: CASSLFQLATEQYF; cdr3_nt: TGTGCCAGCAGTTTATTCCAACTAGCCACCGAGCAGTACTTC
d_call: NA; v_call: TRBV6-6; j_call: TRBJ2-2; clone_size: once; cdr3_aa: CASSPQNTGELFF; cdr3_nt: TGTGCCAGCAGCCCACAGAACACCGGGGAGCTGTTTTTT
d_call: NA; v_call: TRBV7-9; j_call: TRBJ2-7; clone_size: once; cdr3_aa: CASSLVGSLGTYEQYF; cdr3_nt: TGTGCCAGCAGCTTAGTAGGATCTTTGGGGACCTACGAGCAGTACTTC
d_call: NA; v_call: TRBV5-1; j_call: TRBJ2-2; clone_size: NA; cdr3_aa: CASSLVGDGELFF; cdr3_nt: TGCGCCAGCAGCTTGGTAGGGGACGGGGAGCTGTTTTTT
d_call: NA; v_call: TRBV9; j_call: TRBJ2-5; clone_size: NA; cdr3_aa: CASSVFSALQETQYF; cdr3_nt: TGTGCCAGCAGCGTATTCTCCGCACTTCAAGAGACCCAGTACTTC
d_call: NA; v_call: TRBV5-6; j_call: TRBJ1-2; clone_size: NA; cdr3_aa: CASSPLRVAYGYTF; cdr3_nt: TGTGCCAGCAGCCCGTTAAGGGTGGCCTATGGCTACACCTTC
d_call: NA; v_call: TRBV7-9; j_call: TRBJ2-7; clone_size: once; cdr3_aa: CATSWGAYEQYF; cdr3_nt: TGTGCCACTTCTTGGGGAGCCTACGAGCAGTACTTC
d_call: NA; v_call: TRBV7-9; j_call: TRBJ1-1; clone_size: NA; cdr3_aa: CASSRGWVEAFF; cdr3_nt: TGTGCCAGCAGCCGAGGCTGGGTTGAAGCTTTCTTT
d_call: NA; v_call: TRBV11-2; j_call: TRBJ2-3; clone_size: NA; cdr3_aa: CASSPWADTQYF; cdr3_nt: TGTGCCAGCAGCCCCTGGGCGGATACGCAGTATTTT
d_call: TRBD1; v_call: TRBV7-6; j_call: TRBJ1-1; clone_size: NA; cdr3_aa: CASSNQGGTEAFF; cdr3_nt: TGTGCCAGCAGCAATCAGGGGGGCACTGAAGCTTTCTTT
d_call: NA; v_call: TRBV6-4; j_call: TRBJ2-7; clone_size: NA; cdr3_aa: CASSGKGLYEQYF; cdr3_nt: TGTGCCAGCAGTGGGAAGGGGCTCTACGAGCAGTACTTC
d_call: NA; v_call: TRBV27; j_call: TRBJ1-6; clone_size: few; cdr3_aa: CASSFVNSPLHF; cdr3_nt: TGTGCCAGCAGTTTCGTCAATTCACCCCTCCACTTT
d_call: TRBD2; v_call: TRBV5-1; j_call: TRBJ2-3; clone_size: NA; cdr3_aa: CASSTSGGTDTQYF; cdr3_nt: TGCGCCAGCTCGACTAGCGGAGGCACAGATACGCAGTATTTT
d_call: NA; v_call: TRBV4-1; j_call: TRBJ1-4; clone_size: NA; cdr3_aa: CASSQAFSGPGEKLFF; cdr3_nt: TGCGCCAGCAGCCAAGCGTTTTCCGGGCCAGGAGAAAAACTGTTTTTT
d_call: NA; v_call: TRBV6-1; j_call: TRBJ2-3; clone_size: NA; cdr3_aa: CASSEVEDTQYF; cdr3_nt: TGTGCCAGCAGTGAGGTTGAGGATACGCAGTATTTT
d_call: NA; v_call: TRBV18; j_call: TRBJ2-2; clone_size: NA; cdr3_aa: CASSPPTGLGGTGELFF; cdr3_nt: TGTGCCAGCTCACCACCCACAGGCCTCGGGGGCACCGGGGAGCTGTTTTTT
d_call: TRBD1; v_call: TRBV5-1; j_call: TRBJ1-1; clone_size: few; cdr3_aa: CASSLDRGNTEAFF; cdr3_nt: TGCGCCAGCAGCCTCGACAGGGGGAACACTGAAGCTTTCTTT
d_call: TRBD1; v_call: TRBV6-5; j_call: TRBJ2-7; clone_size: NA; cdr3_aa: CASSQGAGSHF; cdr3_nt: TGTGCCAGCAGTCAGGGGGCTGGATCCCACTTC
d_call: NA; v_call: TRBV19; j_call: TRBJ1-5; clone_size: NA; cdr3_aa: CASSHFWRQGFNQPQHF; cdr3_nt: TGTGCCAGTAGCCACTTTTGGAGGCAGGGGTTCAATCAGCCCCAGCATTTT
d_call: NA; v_call: TRBV5-1; j_call: TRBJ1-5; clone_size: NA; cdr3_aa: CASSDGRSNQPQHF; cdr3_nt: TGCGCCAGCAGCGACGGACGGAGCAATCAGCCCCAGCATTTT
d_call: NA; v_call: TRBV5-1; j_call: TRBJ1-6; clone_size: once; cdr3_aa: CASSFQVQLGNSPLHF; cdr3_nt: TGCGCCAGCAGCTTTCAGGTCCAACTAGGGAATTCACCCCTCCACTTT
d_call: TRBD1; v_call: TRBV29-1; j_call: TRBJ2-7; clone_size: NA; cdr3_aa: CSVSLFRDSMGEQYF; cdr3_nt: TGCAGCGTTTCCCTTTTCCGGGACAGCATGGGGGAGCAGTACTTC
d_call: NA; v_call: TRBV18; j_call: TRBJ2-5; clone_size: NA; cdr3_aa: CASSPGFQETQYF; cdr3_nt: TGTGCCAGCTCACCAGGGTTCCAAGAGACCCAGTACTTC
d_call: NA; v_call: TRBV18; j_call: TRBJ2-1; clone_size: NA; cdr3_aa: CASSPGANNEQFF; cdr3_nt: TGTGCCAGCTCACCGGGAGCTAACAATGAGCAGTTCTTC
d_call: TRBD1; v_call: TRBV5-1; j_call: TRBJ1-4; clone_size: NA; cdr3_aa: CASREGQANEKLFF; cdr3_nt: TGCGCCAGCCGGGAGGGACAGGCTAATGAAAAACTGTTTTTT
d_call: NA; v_call: TRBV7-2; j_call: TRBJ1-1; clone_size: NA; cdr3_aa: CASSSFWGMNTEAFF; cdr3_nt: TGTGCCAGCAGCTCCTTCTGGGGGATGAACACTGAAGCTTTCTTT
d_call: TRBD2; v_call: TRBV7-8; j_call: TRBJ2-3; clone_size: NA; cdr3_aa: CASSAGLAGGWGDTQYF; cdr3_nt: TGTGCCAGCTCAGCGGGACTAGCGGGGGGTTGGGGAGATACGCAGTATTTT
d_call: TRBD1; v_call: TRBV4-3; j_call: TRBJ1-6; clone_size: NA; cdr3_aa: CASSQDMQGAVNSPLHF; cdr3_nt: TGCGCCAGCAGCCAAGATATGCAGGGGGCGGTTAATTCACCCCTCCACTTT
d_call: NA; v_call: TRBV9; j_call: TRBJ2-1; clone_size: NA; cdr3_aa: CASSGGNPVNEQFF; cdr3_nt: TGTGCCAGCAGCGGCGGGAATCCTGTAAATGAGCAGTTCTTC
d_call: TRBD2; v_call: TRBV28; j_call: TRBJ2-1; clone_size: NA; cdr3_aa: CASSLASGIGYEQFF; cdr3_nt: TGTGCCAGCAGTTTAGCAAGCGGGATCGGCTATGAGCAGTTCTTC
d_call: NA; v_call: TRBV18; j_call: TRBJ2-3; clone_size: NA; cdr3_aa: CASSPRRTDTQYF; cdr3_nt: TGTGCCAGCTCACCACGCCGCACAGATACGCAGTATTTT
d_call: NA; v_call: TRBV4-3; j_call: TRBJ2-2; clone_size: NA; cdr3_aa: CASSQQGTPNTGELFF; cdr3_nt: TGCGCCAGCAGCCAACAAGGGACACCGAACACCGGGGAGCTGTTTTTT
d_call: TRBD1; v_call: TRBV27; j_call: TRBJ1-3; clone_size: NA; cdr3_aa: CASRGGTGPGNTIYF; cdr3_nt: TGTGCCAGCAGGGGGGGGACAGGGCCTGGAAACACCATATATTTT
d_call: TRBD1; v_call: TRBV2; j_call: TRBJ2-5; clone_size: NA; cdr3_aa: CASGAGQGGETQYF; cdr3_nt: TGTGCCAGCGGCGCGGGACAGGGAGGGGAGACCCAGTACTTC
d_call: NA; v_call: TRBV9; j_call: TRBJ2-5; clone_size: NA; cdr3_aa: CASKSEGETQYF; cdr3_nt: TGTGCCAGCAAATCTGAGGGAGAGACCCAGTACTTC
d_call: TRBD1; v_call: TRBV7-2; j_call: TRBJ2-3; clone_size: NA; cdr3_aa: CASSLGQGAYDTQYF; cdr3_nt: TGTGCCAGCAGCTTAGGCCAGGGGGCGTACGATACGCAGTATTTT
d_call: NA; v_call: TRBV5-5; j_call: TRBJ2-6; clone_size: NA; cdr3_aa: CASSLAPVRPASGANVLTF; cdr3_nt: TGTGCCAGCAGCTTGGCCCCTGTACGGCCGGCCTCTGGGGCCAACGTCCTGACTTTC
d_call: NA; v_call: TRBV18; j_call: TRBJ2-3; clone_size: NA; cdr3_aa: CASSSFFLLRTDTQYF; cdr3_nt: TGTGCCAGCTCATCGTTTTTTCTCTTACGCACAGATACGCAGTATTTT